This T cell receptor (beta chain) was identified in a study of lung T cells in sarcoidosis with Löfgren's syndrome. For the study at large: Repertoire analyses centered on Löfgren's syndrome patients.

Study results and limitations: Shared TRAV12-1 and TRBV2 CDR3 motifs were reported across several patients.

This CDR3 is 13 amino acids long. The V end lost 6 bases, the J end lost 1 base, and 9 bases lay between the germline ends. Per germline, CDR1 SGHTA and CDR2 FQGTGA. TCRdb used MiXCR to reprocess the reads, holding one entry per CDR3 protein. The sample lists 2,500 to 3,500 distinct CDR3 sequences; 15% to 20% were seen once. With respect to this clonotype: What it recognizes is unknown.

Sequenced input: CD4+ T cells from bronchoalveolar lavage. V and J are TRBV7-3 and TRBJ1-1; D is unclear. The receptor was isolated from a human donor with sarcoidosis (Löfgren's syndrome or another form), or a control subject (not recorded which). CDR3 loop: CASSSHRNTEAFF. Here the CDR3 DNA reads TGTGCCAGCAGTTCTCATCGGAACACTGAAGCTTTCTTT.